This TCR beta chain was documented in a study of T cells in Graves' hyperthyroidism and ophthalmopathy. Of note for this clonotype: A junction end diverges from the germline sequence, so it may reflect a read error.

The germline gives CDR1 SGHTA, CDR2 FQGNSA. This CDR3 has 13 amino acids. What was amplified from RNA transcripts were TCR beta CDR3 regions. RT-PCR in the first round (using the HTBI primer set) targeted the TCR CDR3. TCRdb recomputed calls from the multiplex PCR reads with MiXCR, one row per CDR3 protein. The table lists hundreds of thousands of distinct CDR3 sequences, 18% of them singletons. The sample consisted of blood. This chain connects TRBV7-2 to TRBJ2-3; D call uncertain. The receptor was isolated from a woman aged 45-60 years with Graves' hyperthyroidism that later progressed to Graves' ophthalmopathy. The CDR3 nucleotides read TGTGCCGGCAGCCCTGGACCCTTGGTCGGGCAGTATTTT. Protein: CAGSPGPLVGQYF.